Reported below is one TCR beta chain. Antigen unknown. These data come from a study of beta chain features in type 1 diabetes. About the research overall: The patients were much like the healthy donors in age, gender and cell yields. Findings and limits, study-wide: Researchers reported that naive, central memory and Treg TCRB repertoires appeared more similar in patients than in healthy donors. All four CD4+ subsets from Type 1 diabetes patients carried moderately but significantly shorter TCRB CDR3s.

Every isolated RNA sample was fully reverse transcribed, so sequencing captured expressed TCRB transcripts. This table comes from immunoSEQ multiplex PCR, and its TCRdb copy is limited to in-frame clones, with some not included. The sample shows about 160,000 clones, approximately 7.8% of them seen only once. Sequenced material: central memory CD4+ T cells from blood. The clonotype comes from a woman aged 40 to 50 with type 1 diabetes.

The CDR3 region is CAWSVLGASGSYEQYF. DNA for the CDR3: TGTGCCTGGAGTGTCCTAGGGGCTAGCGGGAGCTACGAGCAGTACTTC. This chain links TRBV30 with TRBJ2-7, with 10 positions matching TRBD2. CDR3 length: 16 residues. The junction had 8 bases not matched to a gene; V was cut back by 0 bases and J by 3 bases. Germline CDR1 GTSNPN, CDR2 SVGIG (reference sequence).